This T cell receptor beta chain derives from a study of OX40 agonist ivuxolimab in advanced cancers. In terms of the full investigation: The costimulatory receptor OX40 (CD134) was targeted by ivuxolimab, a fully human IgG2 agonistic monoclonal antibody. Patients were allowed to have had prior anti-PD-1, anti-PD-L1 or anti-CTLA-4 therapy, and approximately 40% of the dose-escalation patients had been treated with checkpoint inhibitors. The paper covers the monotherapy dose-escalation part of the phase I ivuxolimab trial, which included N ≈ 50 patients. Intravenous ivuxolimab was administered to patients every 2 weeks at six dose levels: 0.01, 0.1, 0.3, 1.5, 3 and 10 mg/kg. A male proportion of 75% to 85% and a mean age of 60 years, ranging from roughly 23 to 90, were recorded for the dose-escalation cohort. Of the 50 to 55 patients in dose escalation, 19 had hepatocellular carcinoma, approximately 15 had melanoma, 9 had renal cell carcinoma and 9 had head and neck cancer. The point of sequencing TCRbeta in the periphery was to test whether ivuxolimab changed TCR sequence diversity and drove clonal T-cell expansion. Partial responses occurred in three dose-escalation patients, of whom one had hepatocellular carcinoma and two had cutaneous melanoma.

Study-wide conclusions, independent of this receptor: In the 0.1-3.0 mg/kg groups, partial responders had among the lowest normalized peripheral clonal expansion, particularly in CD8+ T cells. The antigen specificity of the peripheral T cells that underwent clonal expansion was not determined. Clonal expansion of both CD4+ and CD8+ blood T cells was observed from baseline to week 6 at doses 0.1 to 3.0 mg/kg. After ivuxolimab, more expanded clones were found on average in CD8+ T cells than in CD4+ T cells. Low levels of normalized T-cell clonal expansion were also seen in some nonresponding patients.

Patients with a history of autoimmune disease or receiving systemic immunosuppression were excluded from the trial. Peripheral blood for TCR sequencing was collected from all dose cohorts at baseline, on cycle 4 day 1, and on cycle 7 day 1. Samples were obtained from an open-label, multicenter, first-in-human phase I dose-escalation trial of ivuxolimab. Adults with locally advanced or metastatic head and neck squamous cell, hepatocellular, melanoma or renal cell carcinoma were enrolled in the trial. Before TCR sequencing, CD4+ and CD8+ T cells were separately sorted from peripheral blood. Genomic DNA was extracted from sorted cells for sequencing of the TCRbeta CDR3 region. The immunoSEQ Assay was used to sequence the TCRbeta CDR3 regions. Entries here come from immuneACCESS through TCRdb and include only in-frame sequences with V and J called. Some clones fail to appear in such tables; in the studies checked, an unresolved V gene covers under half of the shortfall, and the cause of the remainder is unknown. Present in this sample are 69,000 or so clones, about 84% of which were seen just once. Approximately 6.1% of the sample goes to the ten largest clones.

Concerning this clone: It has no known antigen specificity. No per-base quality is available; no much larger clone lies one base away.

Relative to germline, V is 3 bases shorter and J is 10 bases shorter, with 16 bases between their ends. As encoded in the germline V gene, CDR1 is SGHTA while CDR2 is FQGTGA. Spanning cysteine to phenylalanine, the CDR3 consists of 14 amino acids. Only CDR3 DNA is held: 42 bases, read in frame from base 1. The source is an adult with an advanced solid tumor such as melanoma, head and neck, liver or kidney cancer. The input for sequencing was CD4+ or CD8+ T cells sorted from blood, taken in a trial of the OX40 agonist ivuxolimab. The V gene is TRBV7-3 and the J gene is TRBJ2-1; perhaps TRBD2 is the D gene, with 6 bases matching. Here the CDR3 is given as CASSFINGGSEQFF. The DNA reads TGTGCCAGCAGCTTTATTAACGGGGGAAGCGAGCAGTTCTTC.